The sequence of this T cell receptor beta chain was determined in a study of type 1 and type 2 diabetes patients. As for the study in general: Samples came from type 1 diabetic, type 2 diabetic or nondiabetic people, recruited in China. Across the study, 18,976,912 paired-end reads were produced.

Study-wide results and caveats: Groups were not age- or gender-matched, which may bias interpretation. Some expanded clones seen only in T1D might occur in additional T2D or control samples.

The PCR template was genomic DNA. The TCR beta CDR3 region was amplified using 30 forward and 13 reverse primers. TCRdb redid the calling of the multiplex PCR reads with MiXCR, one entry per CDR3 protein. The sample carries 250,000 or so distinct CDR3 sequences, 40% to 50% recorded once. This clonotype was observed a few times. What it binds is unknown. One end of the junction varies from germline; a read error may be responsible. CDR1 DFQATT and CDR2 SNEGSKA come from the germline V gene (reference sequence). The CDR3 has 15 amino acids. The sequence came from a man between 18 and 29 years old with type 2 diabetes. Input material: peripheral blood mononuclear cells (PBMCs). The V gene is TRBV20-1, the J gene TRBJ2-1; 11 nucleotides match TRBD2. The CDR3 here is CSAKQLAGGLNEQFF. DNA of the CDR3: TGTAGTGCTAAGCAGCTAGCGGGGGGCCTCAATGAGCAGTTCTTC.